The rows below give T cell receptor beta chains drawn from one sample of a study of blood T cells in healthy people across ages. TCRdb re-analysed the 5' RACE reads in MiXCR, keeping a single row per CDR3 protein. The data hold around 1,500,000 distinct CDR3 sequences, with approximately 42% observed a single time. Input material: blood. The receptors originated from a woman aged 18-29 years in good health. CDR3s include the opening cysteine and the closing phenylalanine or tryptophan. Each record gives: D gene, clone size, J gene, V gene, CDR3 DNA, CDR3 protein. D genes are given only for firm matches. Rows give clone size only sometimes, using once, few, many, or a class for an expanded clone.

d_call: .; clone_size: .; j_call: TRBJ1-1; v_call: TRBV28; cdr3_nt: TGTGCCAGCACCAAAGCTGGTTCGGGGGACACTGAAGCTTTCTTT; cdr3_aa: CASTKAGSGDTEAFF
d_call: TRBD1; clone_size: many; j_call: TRBJ1-4; v_call: TRBV7-9; cdr3_nt: TGTGCCAGCAGCTTTGGACAGGAATCCGAAAAACTGTTTTTT; cdr3_aa: CASSFGQESEKLFF
d_call: TRBD1; clone_size: .; j_call: TRBJ1-4; v_call: TRBV4-1; cdr3_nt: TGCGCCAGCAGCCCCTACCCCGACAGGGAGGTTGAAAAACTGTTTTTT; cdr3_aa: CASSPYPDREVEKLFF
d_call: .; clone_size: .; j_call: TRBJ1-3; v_call: TRBV20-1; cdr3_nt: TGCAGCCCCCACTCTGGAAACACCATATATTTT; cdr3_aa: CSPHSGNTIYF
d_call: .; clone_size: few; j_call: TRBJ2-5; v_call: TRBV12-5; cdr3_nt: TGTGCTAGTGGTTTGTCCTCCACGGTGGGGGAGACCCAGTACTTC; cdr3_aa: CASGLSSTVGETQYF
d_call: .; clone_size: .; j_call: TRBJ1-2; v_call: TRBV28; cdr3_nt: TGTGCCAGCAGCAACAGGGACAAAAACTATGGCTACACCTTC; cdr3_aa: CASSNRDKNYGYTF
d_call: .; clone_size: .; j_call: TRBJ2-7; v_call: TRBV29-1; cdr3_nt: TGCAGCGTTGAAATCGCCCGTTCTGGACAGTCTTACGAGCAGTACTTC; cdr3_aa: CSVEIARSGQSYEQYF
d_call: .; clone_size: .; j_call: TRBJ2-3; v_call: TRBV3-1; cdr3_nt: TGTGCCAGCAGCCAAGACACGTTCGGGTCAGATACGCAGTATTTT; cdr3_aa: CASSQDTFGSDTQYF
d_call: .; clone_size: .; j_call: TRBJ2-3; v_call: TRBV6-5; cdr3_nt: TGTGCCAGCAGTTACTCCAGGCACACAGATACGCAGTATTTT; cdr3_aa: CASSYSRHTDTQYF
d_call: .; clone_size: .; j_call: TRBJ2-6; v_call: TRBV28; cdr3_nt: TGTGCCAGCAGTCAAACACGGACCTGGGCCAACGTCCTGACTTTC; cdr3_aa: CASSQTRTWANVLTF
d_call: .; clone_size: many; j_call: TRBJ2-5; v_call: TRBV12-3/TRBV12-4; cdr3_nt: TGTGCCAGCAGTCAGAGGGGGGGACAAGAGACCCAGTACTTC; cdr3_aa: CASSQRGGQETQYF
d_call: .; clone_size: few; j_call: TRBJ2-3; v_call: TRBV5-1; cdr3_nt: TGCGCCAGCAGCTTGGGGGGGCTACCCACAGATACGCAGTATTTT; cdr3_aa: CASSLGGLPTDTQYF
d_call: TRBD2; clone_size: few; j_call: TRBJ2-1; v_call: TRBV5-1; cdr3_nt: TGCGCCAGCAGCTTGGGGGCATGGCTAGCGGGAGGCAATGAGCAGTTCTTC; cdr3_aa: CASSLGAWLAGGNEQFF
d_call: TRBD2; clone_size: once; j_call: TRBJ2-3; v_call: TRBV9; cdr3_nt: TGTGCCAGCAGCCCGGGGGTAGCGGGCGCAGATACGCAGTATTTT; cdr3_aa: CASSPGVAGADTQYF
d_call: .; clone_size: .; j_call: TRBJ2-2; v_call: TRBV6-2/TRBV6-3; cdr3_nt: TGTGCCAGCAGTTACGGGCAGGAAAACACCGGGGAGCTGTTTTTT; cdr3_aa: CASSYGQENTGELFF
d_call: .; clone_size: .; j_call: TRBJ2-2; v_call: TRBV6-2/TRBV6-3; cdr3_nt: TGTGCCAGCATCGAGGCGGGGACCATTGGAACCGGGGAGCTGTTTTTT; cdr3_aa: CASIEAGTIGTGELFF
d_call: .; clone_size: few; j_call: TRBJ1-2; v_call: TRBV6-6; cdr3_nt: TGTGCCAGCAGTTCTACCCGGACAGCTAACTATGGCTACACCTTC; cdr3_aa: CASSSTRTANYGYTF
d_call: .; clone_size: .; j_call: TRBJ2-2; v_call: TRBV20-1; cdr3_nt: TGCAGTGCTAGAGATATGGGCCTCGCGAACACCGGGGAGCTGTTTTTT; cdr3_aa: CSARDMGLANTGELFF
d_call: TRBD2; clone_size: .; j_call: TRBJ2-5; v_call: TRBV7-9; cdr3_nt: TGTGCCAGCAGCTCCTCGGGACTAGCGGGGTGGGAGCAGTACTTC; cdr3_aa: CASSSSGLAGWEQYF
d_call: TRBD1; clone_size: few; j_call: TRBJ1-2; v_call: TRBV2; cdr3_nt: TGTGCCAGCAGTGAAGGGAGACAGGGCGGCTACACCTTC; cdr3_aa: CASSEGRQGGYTF
d_call: .; clone_size: .; j_call: TRBJ2-5; v_call: TRBV29-1; cdr3_nt: TGCAGCGTTGAAGTCACGAGCGGGCAGTACTTC; cdr3_aa: CSVEVTSGQYF
d_call: .; clone_size: .; j_call: TRBJ2-1; v_call: TRBV27; cdr3_nt: TGTGCCAGCAGTCCCCCCCTGTGGCGGCCGATCTACAATGAGCAGTTCTTC; cdr3_aa: CASSPPLWRPIYNEQFF
d_call: .; clone_size: .; j_call: TRBJ2-2; v_call: TRBV5-5; cdr3_nt: TGTGCCAGCAGCTTGTCACGGGGGCCGAACACCGGGGAGCTGTTTTTT; cdr3_aa: CASSLSRGPNTGELFF
d_call: .; clone_size: .; j_call: TRBJ2-5; v_call: TRBV30; cdr3_nt: TGTGCCTGGAGTGTACTTAGAGAGACCCAGTACTTC; cdr3_aa: CAWSVLRETQYF
d_call: TRBD2; clone_size: .; j_call: TRBJ2-1; v_call: TRBV20-1; cdr3_nt: TGCAGTGCTAGAGAGGGGGGGACTAGCGTCGTGAGTGGTCAAGAGACCCAGTTCTTC; cdr3_aa: CSAREGGTSVVSGQETQFF
d_call: .; clone_size: .; j_call: TRBJ1-1; v_call: TRBV28; cdr3_nt: TGTGCCAGCAGTCGGACGGGGGGTGAAGCTTTCTTT; cdr3_aa: CASSRTGGEAFF
d_call: .; clone_size: .; j_call: TRBJ1-4; v_call: TRBV7-9; cdr3_nt: TGTGCCAGCAGACGAGACCCCTCTGTTGGTGAAAAACTGTTTTTT; cdr3_aa: CASRRDPSVGEKLFF
d_call: .; clone_size: few; j_call: TRBJ2-5; v_call: TRBV11-3; cdr3_nt: TGTGCCAGCAGCTTGGGTTTCACCCCTGGTGAGACCCAGTACTTC; cdr3_aa: CASSLGFTPGETQYF
d_call: .; clone_size: .; j_call: TRBJ1-1; v_call: TRBV20-1; cdr3_nt: TGCAGTGCTAGGATGGGGGGCAGGCCGAACACTGAAGCTTTCTTT; cdr3_aa: CSARMGGRPNTEAFF
d_call: .; clone_size: few; j_call: TRBJ2-7; v_call: TRBV12-3/TRBV12-4; cdr3_nt: TGTGCCAGCAGTCCCGCCTCATGGGGCGAGCAGTACTTC; cdr3_aa: CASSPASWGEQYF
d_call: TRBD2; clone_size: .; j_call: TRBJ2-1; v_call: TRBV2; cdr3_nt: TGTGCCAGCAGCGCAACTAGCGGGAGCAACAATGAGCAGTTCTTC; cdr3_aa: CASSATSGSNNEQFF
d_call: .; clone_size: .; j_call: TRBJ2-4; v_call: TRBV5-1; cdr3_nt: TGCGCCAGCAGCCCGTGGGGCGGGGGCTCGATGACAAACATTCAGTACTTC; cdr3_aa: CASSPWGGGSMTNIQYF
d_call: TRBD2; clone_size: few; j_call: TRBJ2-1; v_call: TRBV2; cdr3_nt: TGTGCCAGCAGAGAACTAGCGGGAGGGAATGAGCAGTTCTTC; cdr3_aa: CASRELAGGNEQFF
d_call: TRBD1; clone_size: few; j_call: TRBJ2-7; v_call: TRBV5-1; cdr3_nt: TGCGCCAGCAGCGTGACAGGGAGCTCCTCCTACGAGCAGTACTTC; cdr3_aa: CASSVTGSSSYEQYF
d_call: .; clone_size: few; j_call: TRBJ2-1; v_call: TRBV3-1; cdr3_nt: TGTGCCAGCAGCCAAGCCCGACAGCTAATGGGCTCCTACAATGAGCAGTTCTTC; cdr3_aa: CASSQARQLMGSYNEQFF
d_call: TRBD1; clone_size: .; j_call: TRBJ1-2; v_call: TRBV20-1; cdr3_nt: TGCAGTGCTAACGGACAGGGGGCCGCGTACTATGGCTACACCTTC; cdr3_aa: CSANGQGAAYYGYTF
d_call: .; clone_size: .; j_call: TRBJ2-7; v_call: TRBV27; cdr3_nt: TGTGCCAGCAGTTTATCCCCCGGACGGAATTCCTACGAGCAGTACTTC; cdr3_aa: CASSLSPGRNSYEQYF
d_call: .; clone_size: .; j_call: TRBJ2-5; v_call: TRBV9; cdr3_nt: TGTGCCAGCTCCCCACGGGACTCACACCTTGAGACCCAGTACTTC; cdr3_aa: CASSPRDSHLETQYF
d_call: .; clone_size: few; j_call: TRBJ2-3; v_call: TRBV7-9; cdr3_nt: TGTGCCAGCAGCTTAGAGGAGGTCGCAGTTACGCAGTATTTT; cdr3_aa: CASSLEEVAVTQYF
d_call: .; clone_size: .; j_call: TRBJ1-4; v_call: TRBV2; cdr3_nt: TGTGCCGGAAGGGAGGGGGCTAATGAAAAACTGTTTTTT; cdr3_aa: CAGREGANEKLFF
d_call: .; clone_size: few; j_call: TRBJ1-2; v_call: TRBV6-5; cdr3_nt: TGTGCCAGCAGTCCAGGGGCCCCCTATGGCTACACCTTC; cdr3_aa: CASSPGAPYGYTF
d_call: .; clone_size: .; j_call: TRBJ1-2; v_call: TRBV2; cdr3_nt: TGTGCCAGCAGTCCGGCCAGGATCCCTAACTATGGCTACACCTTC; cdr3_aa: CASSPARIPNYGYTF
d_call: TRBD2; clone_size: .; j_call: TRBJ2-7; v_call: TRBV7-6; cdr3_nt: TGTGCCAGCAGCTTAGGCGGGGGGAACAAGGCCTACGAGCAGTACTTC; cdr3_aa: CASSLGGGNKAYEQYF
d_call: .; clone_size: .; j_call: TRBJ2-7; v_call: TRBV9; cdr3_nt: TGTGCCAGCAGCGCAAAGTCGGAGGTACTAGCAACCTACGAGCAGTACTTC; cdr3_aa: CASSAKSEVLATYEQYF
d_call: .; clone_size: .; j_call: TRBJ1-1; v_call: TRBV5-1; cdr3_nt: TGCGCCAGCACCACCACAGGGACGAACACTGAAGCTTTCTTT; cdr3_aa: CASTTTGTNTEAFF
d_call: TRBD1; clone_size: .; j_call: TRBJ1-2; v_call: TRBV6-5; cdr3_nt: TGTGCCAGCAGTTACTCGGGGATACAGGGGGCAAATGGCTACACCTTC; cdr3_aa: CASSYSGIQGANGYTF
d_call: TRBD2; clone_size: .; j_call: TRBJ2-3; v_call: TRBV20-1; cdr3_nt: TGCAGTGCTAGTCCCACCCTCGGGAGGGCTAGCGGACCGATTACGCAGTATTTT; cdr3_aa: CSASPTLGRASGPITQYF
d_call: .; clone_size: .; j_call: TRBJ2-5; v_call: TRBV20-1; cdr3_nt: TGCAGTGCTAGGGCGGGACCGGACACCCAGTACTTC; cdr3_aa: CSARAGPDTQYF
d_call: .; clone_size: .; j_call: TRBJ2-5; v_call: TRBV6-6; cdr3_nt: TGTGCCAGCAGGAACAGGGGGGGCACGCCTTACCAAGAGACCCAGTACTTC; cdr3_aa: CASRNRGGTPYQETQYF
d_call: .; clone_size: .; j_call: TRBJ1-2; v_call: TRBV7-9; cdr3_nt: TGTGCCAGCAGCTCTGGGGGGGAACCTAACTATGGCTACACCTTC; cdr3_aa: CASSSGGEPNYGYTF
d_call: .; clone_size: few; j_call: TRBJ2-1; v_call: TRBV20-1; cdr3_nt: TGCAGTGCCTCACGGGACTCTGGCAATGAGCAGTTCTTC; cdr3_aa: CSASRDSGNEQFF
d_call: .; clone_size: .; j_call: TRBJ2-3; v_call: TRBV12-3/TRBV12-4; cdr3_nt: TGTGCCAGCCTAGGAGGAGGGGATACGCAGTATTTT; cdr3_aa: CASLGGGDTQYF
d_call: .; clone_size: .; j_call: TRBJ2-7; v_call: TRBV5-1; cdr3_nt: TGCGCCAGCAGCCAAAGACCAGGGGCTTACGAGCAGTACTTC; cdr3_aa: CASSQRPGAYEQYF